The 9 T cell receptor beta chains listed next were all sequenced from one sample in a study of OX40 agonist ivuxolimab in advanced cancers. Generated by immunoSEQ multiplex PCR, the TCRdb table keeps only in-frame clones and is missing some. Of approximately 33,000 clones in the sample, less than 90% were seen once. The sample in question was CD4+ or CD8+ T cells sorted from blood, obtained in a trial of the OX40 agonist ivuxolimab. Receptors were obtained from an adult with an advanced solid tumor such as melanoma, head and neck, liver or kidney cancer.

Of note for this clone: Other DNA sequences in this sample translate to the same CDR3. The rearrangement uses TRBV9 and TRBJ2-1, with TRBD2 matching over 10 bases. Trimming took 0 bases from V and 4 from J; bases not matched to a gene: 1. This CDR3 contains 15 residues. The germline gives CDR1 SGDLS, CDR2 YYNGEE. The CDR3 here is CASSVGTSGYNEQFF. DNA of the CDR3: TGTGCCAGCAGCGTAGGGACTAGCGGATACAATGAGCAGTTCTTC.

The V and J genes are TRBV7-2 and TRBJ2-3; no reliable D call. Trimming removed 5 bases at V and 1 base at J, with 10 bases between. The CDR3 covers 14 residues. CDR1 is SGHTA and CDR2 is FQGNSA in the germline V gene. The CDR3 region is CASSQERGTDTQYF. DNA of the CDR3: TGTGCCAGCAGCCAAGAACGGGGCACAGATACGCAGTATTTT.

This sequence joins TRBV2 and TRBJ1-5, with 8 bases lining up with TRBD1. The germline V gene has CDR1 SNHLY and CDR2 FYNNEI. Trimming cost V 2 bases and J 8 bases; bases outside gene matches: 11. CDR3 length: 16 amino acids. For the CDR3, the DNA is TGTGCCAGCAGTGAATCTGGCAGGGGGCCCGAGGAGCCCCAGCATTTT. Protein product: CASSESGRGPEEPQHF.

The table lists this clone with a count of one. The rearrangement joins TRBV5-1 to TRBJ1-2; TRBD1 might be the D (6 bases). From germline, CDR1 is SGHRS and CDR2 YFSETQ. V gave up 0 bases and J gave up 0 bases, with 12 bases separating them. The CDR3 covers 16 residues. Here the CDR3 reads CASSLVRSGANYGYTF. DNA for the CDR3: TGCGCCAGCAGCTTGGTCCGGTCAGGGGCTAACTATGGCTACACCTTC.

V is TRBV28 and J is TRBJ2-7; tentative D call: TRBD1 (5 bases). Germline CDR1 and CDR2: MDHEN and SYDVKM. The CDR3 contains 15 residues. Between the trimmed V and J ends, which lost 3 bases and 3 bases, there was a span of 15 bases. The CDR3 sequence is CASSFGQAGFYEQYF. For the CDR3, the DNA is TGTGCCAGCAGTTTCGGTCAGGCAGGGTTCTACGAGCAGTACTTC. The variable domain in full, completed from reference TRBV28 and TRBJ2-7, reads DVKVTQSSRYLVKRTGEKVFLECVQDMDHENMFWYRQDPGLGLRLIYFSYDVKMKEKGDIPEGYSVSREKKERFSLILESASTNQTSMYLCASSFGQAGFYEQYFGPGTRLTVT.

V gene TRBV7-3 combines with J gene TRBJ2-1; 8 bases fit TRBD2. Germline V gene lookup returns CDR1 SGHTA and CDR2 FQGTGA. The CDR3 consists of 16 residues. The J segment lost 7 bases and the V segment lost 4 bases, leaving 12 bases of the junction unmatched. The CDR3 protein is CASSSPGGDYPNEQFF. In DNA form, the CDR3 reads TGTGCCAGCAGCTCCCCGGGGGGGGACTATCCTAATGAGCAGTTCTTC.

The chain combines TRBV5-1 with TRBJ2-5, with 8 bases aligning to TRBD1. This CDR3 spans 15 amino acids. The J segment lost 5 bases and the V segment lost 5 bases, leaving 11 bases of the junction unmatched. Looked up from germline, CDR1 is SGHRS and CDR2 is YFSETQ. The DNA for the CDR3 is TGCGCCAGCAGTCCGGACAGGGCTGGGGGGGAGACCCAGTACTTC. This gives the protein CASSPDRAGGETQYF.

The chain employs TRBV4-2 and TRBJ1-5; the match to TRBD1 covers 7 bases. Germline lookup yields CDR1 LGHNA and CDR2 YNFKEQ. CDR3 length: 15 amino acids. After removal of 0 bases from V and 2 bases from J, the junction contained 1 base not matched to a gene. The chain's CDR3 is CASSQDGQGNQPQHF. In DNA, the CDR3 is TGTGCCAGCAGCCAAGATGGACAGGGCAATCAGCCCCAGCATTTT.

The sample holds one count of this clone. This rearrangement joins TRBV19 to TRBJ1-2; no firm D call. Germline V gene data show CDR1 as LNHDA and CDR2 as SQIVND (reference sequence). With 7 bases removed from V and 0 bases from J, the gap between germline ends came to 15 bases. This CDR3 spans 15 amino acids. The CDR3 coding sequence is TGTGCCAGTATACCATACGAGTATTCTAACTATGGCTACACCTTC. Translating it yields CASIPYEYSNYGYTF. Using reference TRBV19 and TRBJ1-2 for the parts outside the CDR3, the full variable domain is DGGITQSPKYLFRKEGQNVTLSCEQNLNHDAMYWYRQDPGQGLRLIYYSQIVNDFQKGDIAEGYSVSREKKESFPLTVTSAQKNPTAFYLCASIPYEYSNYGYTFGSGTRLTVV.